This T cell receptor (beta chain) is from a study of blood T cell repertoires in COVID-19. This CDR3 comprises 16 residues. V shed 8 bases, J shed 6 bases, and the junction held 14 bases outside the gene matches. Original processing notes: Amplification of reference gene primers provided the estimated nucleated cell counts. The assay was immunoSEQ multiplex PCR, and TCRdb's table has in-frame clones only and misses some. That table gives V, J and clone size, and the DNA gave D and trimming. This sample has about 240,000 clones; around 84% occur once, and the top ten carry around 3.5%. The source material was peripheral blood. This sequence joins TRBV23-1 and TRBJ2-1; TRBD2 agrees at 9 bases. TRBV23-1 is an ORF; its function is uncertain. The source is a woman between 18 and 29 years old with acute or convalescent COVID-19. The CDR3 sequence: CASGPPWAGGPNEQFF. CDR3 coding DNA: TGCGCCAGCGGTCCCCCTTGGGCGGGAGGGCCCAATGAGCAGTTCTTC.